Following are 21 T cell receptor beta chains from one sample sequenced in a study of cytomegalovirus exposure and HLA in healthy donors. PCR used 60 Vbeta primers and 13 Jbeta primers. Sequencing was performed with immunoSEQ multiplex PCR; in TCRdb, only in-frame clones are kept and a portion is missing. The sample includes approximately 160,000 clones, approximately 77% of them seen just once. The material sequenced was PBMCs. The receptor set was obtained from a male donor in good health and CMV-seropositive.

The rearrangement uses TRBV4-2 and TRBJ2-1; D is unclear. V lost 3 bases and J 9 bases, leaving 12 bases between the germline ends. From germline, CDR1 is LGHNA and CDR2 YNFKEQ. The CDR3 loop spans 13 amino acids. The CDR3 DNA follows: TGTGCCAGCAGCCACGCCGACTCCAGTGAGCAGTTCTTC. Encoded protein: CASSHADSSEQFF.

The chain links TRBV10-2 to TRBJ2-6; 7 bases align to TRBD2. Trimming at V came to 3 bases and at J to 0 bases, leaving 11 bases not matched to a gene. The CDR3 has 19 residues. Germline V gene sequence: CDR1 WSHSY, CDR2 SAAADI. CDR3 sequence: CASSEWGGPLYSGANVLTF. The CDR3 DNA sequence: TGCGCCAGCAGTGAATGGGGGGGTCCCCTATACTCTGGGGCCAACGTCCTGACTTTC.

V is TRBV6-5 and J is TRBJ2-1; TRBD2 agrees at 9 bases. V lost 2 bases to trimming and J lost 6 bases; unmatched junction nucleotides: 5. Germline assignment: CDR1 MNHEY and CDR2 SVGAGI. The CDR3 length is 15 residues. CDR3 amino acids: CASSYRRGGVNEQFF. The DNA for the CDR3 is TGTGCCAGCAGTTACCGGCGGGGGGGCGTCAATGAGCAGTTCTTC.

This clone has a handful of counts. The J gene is TRBJ2-5, the V gene TRBV5-1; TRBD2 matches at 8 bases. Per the germline V gene, CDR1 is SGHRS and CDR2 is YFSETQ. The CDR3 consists of 15 residues. V was clipped by 4 bases and J by 5 bases; unmatched bases: 10. The CDR3 DNA reads as TGCGCCAGCAGCCCACAAATAGCGGGGAGTGAGACCCAGTACTTC. Protein: CASSPQIAGSETQYF.

The chain is built from TRBV4-2 and TRBJ1-6; possibly TRBD1 for D (6 bases). The CDR3 is 19 amino acids. Trimming cost V 0 bases and J 0 bases, with 15 bases left between them. The germline V gene has CDR1 LGHNA and CDR2 YNFKEQ. CDR3 DNA: TGTGCCAGCAGCCAAGAAGGACAGCTTTATAGCTCCTATAATTCACCCCTCCACTTT. It yields the protein CASSQEGQLYSSYNSPLHF.

There are a few counts of this clone. A junction boundary mismatches the germline segment, possibly from a read error. V usage is TRBV7-7 and J usage is TRBJ2-5, with no clear D. Germline CDR1 reads SSHAT; CDR2 reads FNYEAQ (reference sequence). There are 17 residues in the CDR3. The CDR3 sequence is CASNPLNIGAAQETQYF. Here the CDR3 DNA reads TGTGCTAGCAACCCTCTCAATATCGGAGCAGCTCAAGAGACCCAGTACTTC.

This clone was seen only once. This chain links TRBV18 with TRBJ2-7, with a possible D match to TRBD2 (5 bases). V was trimmed by 3 bases and J by 3 bases, leaving 9 bases between them. The CDR3 has 13 residues. Germline loops: CDR1 KGHSH, CDR2 LQKENI. The CDR3 DNA reads as TGTGCCAGCTCACCTCCCGGGGTCTACGAGCAGTACTTC. It yields the protein CASSPPGVYEQYF.

The chain recombines TRBV5-1 with TRBJ1-1, with D tentatively TRBD1 (5 bases). V lost 5 bases and J 3 bases, leaving 11 bases between the germline ends. There are 13 residues in the CDR3. Germline lookup yields CDR1 SGHRS and CDR2 YFSETQ. CDR3 DNA sequence: TGCGCCAGCAGTACCGGGGACTACACTGAAGCTTTCTTT. Residues: CASSTGDYTEAFF.

The rearrangement joins TRBV6-5 to TRBJ1-1; D is perhaps TRBD1 (5 bases). The CDR3 sequence is 12 residues long. Germline lookup yields CDR1 MNHEY and CDR2 SVGAGI. Trimming removed 5 bases at V and 11 bases at J, with 15 bases between. DNA of the CDR3: TGTGCCAGCAGTACCCCGGGGGAAGACGCTTTCTTT. It encodes CASSTPGEDAFF.

This sequence joins TRBV5-8 and TRBJ2-1; D is perhaps TRBD1 (7 bases). Trimming took off 4 bases at V and 5 bases at J, with 16 bases between the two ends. This CDR3 comprises 15 residues. Per the germline V gene, CDR1 is SGHTS and CDR2 is YDEGEE. The CDR3 reads CASSRRGREDNEQFF. CDR3 sequence (DNA): TGTGCCAGCAGCCGGAGGGGGCGAGAGGACAATGAGCAGTTCTTC.

This clone was counted only a few times. The chain is built from TRBV2 and TRBJ2-5, with 7 bases matching TRBD1. The germline gives CDR1 SNHLY, CDR2 FYNNEI. The V and J ends lost 7 bases and 2 bases, in that order; junction bases with no gene match: 10. The CDR3 has 15 residues. For the CDR3, the DNA is TGTGCCAGCATCAAGGGGGCGGAGTCTCAAGAGACCCAGTACTTC. Encoded protein: CASIKGAESQETQYF.

The chain employs TRBV9 and TRBJ2-7; TRBD2 is a possible D gene (5 bases). The CDR3 covers 16 residues. Looked up from germline, CDR1 is SGDLS and CDR2 is YYNGEE. Trimming shortened V by 3 bases and J by 0 bases, and 16 bases separated the two germline ends. Here the CDR3 reads CASSGGPERSSYEQYF. The DNA for the CDR3 is TGTGCCAGCAGCGGAGGGCCAGAAAGGAGCTCCTACGAGCAGTACTTC.

V and J are TRBV5-4 and TRBJ2-3; D unresolved. Deletions cut 0 bases from V and 1 base from J, with 6 bases between. The germline gives CDR1 SGHNT, CDR2 YYREEE (reference sequence). This CDR3 contains 14 residues. The CDR3, as DNA: TGTGCCAGCAGCTTGGACTACCGCACAGATACGCAGTATTTT. It is translated as CASSLDYRTDTQYF.

This clone showed up just once. The chain recombines TRBV5-1 with TRBJ1-1; the match to TRBD1 covers 7 bases. Trimming cost V 4 bases and J 4 bases; bases outside gene matches: 4. The CDR3 contains 13 residues. CDR1 is SGHRS, CDR2 YFSETQ, per germline. The CDR3 nucleotides read TGCGCCAGCAGCGTCAGGGGGGTCACTGAAGCTTTCTTT. It encodes CASSVRGVTEAFF. The full variable domain, completed using reference TRBV5-1 and TRBJ1-1, is KAGVTQTPRYLIKTRGQQVTLSCSPISGHRSVSWYQQTPGQGLQFLFEYFSETQRNKGNFPGRFSGRQFSNSRSEMNVSTLELGDSALYLCASSVRGVTEAFFGQGTRLTVV.

CDR3 region: CASSLRTGKETQYF. The CDR3 region has the DNA TGTGCCAGCAGCTTGCGGACTGGTAAAGAGACCCAGTACTTC. The rearrangement uses TRBV5-6 and TRBJ2-5; possible D gene TRBD2, 5 bases. V lost 1 base and J 3 bases, leaving 10 bases between the germline ends. The CDR3 extends over 14 amino acids. Germline lookup yields CDR1 SGHDT and CDR2 YYEEEE.

The chain recombines TRBV2 with TRBJ2-1, with TRBD1 identical over 8 bases. This CDR3 comprises 17 residues. V was clipped by 6 bases and J by 3 bases; unmatched bases: 13. The V gene's germline CDR1 is SNHLY and CDR2 FYNNEI. The CDR3 protein is CASSKERQGTFYNEQFF. In nucleotides, the CDR3 is TGTGCCAGCAGCAAAGAGAGACAGGGGACCTTCTACAATGAGCAGTTCTTC. Based on the CDR3 plus reference TRBV2 and TRBJ2-1, the full variable domain is EPEVTQTPSHQVTQMGQEVILRCVPISNHLYFYWYRQILGQKVEFLVSFYNNEISEKSEIFDDQFSVERPDGSNFTLKIRSTKLEDSAMYFCASSKERQGTFYNEQFFGPGTRLTVL.

V is TRBV5-1 and J is TRBJ2-7, with D tentatively TRBD2 (5 bases). The CDR3 contains 12 residues. The V gene lost 4 bases and the J gene lost 5 bases, with 10 bases spanning the gap. In germline, CDR1 is SGHRS, CDR2 YFSETQ. As DNA, the CDR3 is TGCGCCAGCAGCCTGGGAGCAAACGAGCAGTACTTC. Translated, it gives CASSLGANEQYF.

The sample holds one count of this clone. The rearrangement links TRBV4-2 to TRBJ1-2; 7 bases agree with TRBD1. There are 17 residues in the CDR3. The junction had 14 bases not matched to a gene; V was cut back by 3 bases and J by 4 bases. Germline CDR1 is LGHNA and CDR2 is YNFKEQ. The DNA of the CDR3 is TGTGCCAGCAGCCACCTCCTCGAGGCAGGGGGAGTCTATGGCTACACCTTC. Its protein product is CASSHLLEAGGVYGYTF.

This rearrangement joins TRBV6-1 to TRBJ2-7; 7 bases align to TRBD2. The CDR3 loop spans 11 amino acids. V lost 8 bases, J lost 7 bases, and 5 bases stayed unmatched. CDR1 MNHNS and CDR2 SASEGT come from the germline V gene. The CDR3 region is CASREAGEQYF. DNA of the CDR3: TGTGCCAGCCGGGAGGCAGGTGAGCAGTACTTC.

The chain has TRBV5-4 and TRBJ1-2; no definite D call. Germline CDR1 reads SGHNT; CDR2 reads YYREEE (reference sequence). V shed 1 base and J shed 10 bases, with 11 bases lying between them. The CDR3 runs to 12 residues. This chain's CDR3 is CASSLSRRDYTF. Written as DNA, the CDR3 is TGTGCCAGCAGCTTGTCAAGACGGGACTACACCTTC. Looking up the rest from reference TRBV5-4 and TRBJ1-2 gives the full variable domain: ETGVTQSPTHLIKTRGQQVTLRCSSQSGHNTVSWYQQALGQGPQFIFQYYREEENGRGNFPPRFSGLQFPNYSSELNVNALELDDSALYLCASSLSRRDYTFGSGTRLTVV.

The J gene is TRBJ1-1, the V gene TRBV5-8, with D possibly matching TRBD1 (5 bases). The length of the CDR3 is 12 residues. The V end lost 4 bases, the J end lost 11 bases, and 15 bases lay between the germline ends. The V gene's germline CDR1 is SGHTS and CDR2 YDEGEE. The CDR3 region is CASSIRALQAFF. The CDR3 DNA is TGTGCCAGCAGCATCAGGGCCCTCCAGGCTTTCTTT.